Below, 8 T cell receptor beta chains from the same sample are listed, as sequenced in a study of T-cell memory formation after mild COVID-19. TCRdb reprocessed the 5' RACE reads via MiXCR and lists one record per CDR3 protein. This sample has approximately 60,000 distinct CDR3 sequences, with over 7.5% found just once. The sequencing input was PBMCs or a T cell subset sorted from them (not recorded which). Receptors were obtained from a man aged 18 to 29 who had mild COVID-19 (a few samples of this study predate the infection). Cell type and time point are not known.

This clonotype was seen only a few times. V gene TRBV5-4 combines with J gene TRBJ2-5; D possibly corresponds to TRBD2 (5 bases). In germline, CDR1 is SGHNT, CDR2 YYREEE (reference sequence). V lost 1 base and J lost 5, with 6 bases in between. The CDR3 loop spans 12 amino acids. The CDR3 DNA reads TGTGCCAGCAGCTTGAAGCGGGAGACCCAGTACTTC. It codes for CASSLKRETQYF. The entire variable domain, with the rest obtained from reference TRBV5-4 and TRBJ2-5, is as follows: ETGVTQSPTHLIKTRGQQVTLRCSSQSGHNTVSWYQQALGQGPQFIFQYYREEENGRGNFPPRFSGLQFPNYSSELNVNALELDDSALYLCASSLKRETQYFGPGTRLLVL.

J is TRBJ1-1 and V is TRBV12-3 or TRBV12-4, with D maybe TRBD1 (5 bases). The ends were cut back, 3 bases at V and 2 bases at J, with 10 bases in the middle. The length of the CDR3 is 14 residues. DNA of the CDR3: TGTGCCAGCAGTTTCGGGGACTCTAACACTGAAGCTTTCTTT. It codes for CASSFGDSNTEAFF.

This clonotype occurred many times. This sequence joins TRBV14 and TRBJ1-2; D is unclear. There are 15 residues in the CDR3. The ends were cut back, 0 bases at V and 2 bases at J, with 10 bases in the middle. Looked up from germline, CDR1 is SGHDN and CDR2 is FVKESK. The CDR3 spells CASSQDQEWNYGYTF. CDR3 DNA sequence: TGTGCCAGCAGCCAAGATCAGGAGTGGAACTATGGCTACACCTTC.

This chain links TRBV25-1 with TRBJ1-2; D gene ambiguous. The CDR3 is made up of 12 amino acids. Germline V CDR1 and CDR2: MGHDK, SYGVNS. V shed 6 bases and J shed 2 bases, with 7 bases lying between them. Here the CDR3 reads CASRQTNYGYTF. The CDR3 coding sequence is TGTGCCAGCAGACAGACCAACTATGGCTACACCTTC.

This clonotype was seen a few times. The chain uses TRBV7-9 and TRBJ2-2; maybe TRBD2 (5 bases). The V end was cut by 5 bases, the J end by 4 bases, with 11 bases between. Per germline, CDR1 SEHNR and CDR2 FQNEAQ (reference sequence). The CDR3 has 14 residues. CDR3 amino acids: CASSPTSPTGELFF. The DNA of the CDR3 is TGTGCCAGCAGCCCTACTAGTCCCACCGGGGAGCTGTTTTTT. Looking up the rest from reference TRBV7-9 and TRBJ2-2 gives the full variable domain: DTGVSQNPRHKITKRGQNVTFRCDPISEHNRLYWYRQTLGQGPEFLTYFQNEAQLEKSRLLSDRFSAERPKGSFSTLEIQRTEQGDSAMYLCASSPTSPTGELFFGEGSRLTVL.

CDR3 in amino acids: CASSLVVGGETQYF. CDR3 bases: TGTGCCAGCAGTTTGGTCGTCGGGGGAGAGACCCAGTACTTC. J is TRBJ2-5 and V is TRBV12-3 or TRBV12-4; maybe TRBD2 (6 bases). Trimming shortened V by 3 bases and J by 4 bases, and 12 bases separated the two germline ends. The length of the CDR3 is 14 residues.

The rearrangement joins TRBV5-1 to TRBJ2-3; D not certain. CDR3 size: 16 residues. CDR1 SGHRS and CDR2 YFSETQ come from the germline V gene. V was pared by 3 bases and J by 0 bases, with 14 bases between. DNA of the CDR3: TGCGCCAGCAGCTCAAATCACTTGGCTAGCACAGATACGCAGTATTTT. As protein: CASSSNHLASTDTQYF.

This clonotype was counted only a few times. This chain links TRBV10-1 with TRBJ2-2, with D perhaps matching TRBD1 (6 bases). CDR3 size: 15 residues. V lost 5 bases and J lost 4, with 14 bases in between. CDR1 and CDR2 (germline): WNHNN, SYGVQD (reference sequence). CDR3 in DNA: TGCGCCAGCAGTCAACAGGGCCGGGGCACCGGGGAGCTGTTTTTT. It translates to CASSQQGRGTGELFF.